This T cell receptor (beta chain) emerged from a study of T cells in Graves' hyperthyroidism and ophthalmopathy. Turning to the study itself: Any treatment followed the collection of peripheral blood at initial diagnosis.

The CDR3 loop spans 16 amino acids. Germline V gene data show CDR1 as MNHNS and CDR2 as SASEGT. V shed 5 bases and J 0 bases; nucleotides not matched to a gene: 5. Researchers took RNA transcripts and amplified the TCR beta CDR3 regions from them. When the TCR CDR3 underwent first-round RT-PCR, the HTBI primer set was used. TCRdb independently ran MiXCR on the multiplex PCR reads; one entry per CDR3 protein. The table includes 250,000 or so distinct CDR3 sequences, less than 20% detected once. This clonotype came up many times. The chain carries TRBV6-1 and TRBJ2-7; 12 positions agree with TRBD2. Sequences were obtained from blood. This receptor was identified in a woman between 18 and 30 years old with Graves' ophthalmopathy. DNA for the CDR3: TGTGCCAGCAGTTCCCCGACTAGCGGGAGCTCCTACGAGCAGTACTTC. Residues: CASSSPTSGSSYEQYF.